The rows below give T cell receptor beta chains drawn from one sample of a study of graft-versus-host responses after intestinal transplantation. Clones were sequenced by immunoSEQ multiplex PCR, and TCRdb holds only the in-frame ones, with some missing. The top ten hold roughly 1% of the sample, which has 98,000 or so clones, roughly 87% seen once. For these receptors, no antigen is known. Sequenced here: unstimulated CD4+ T cells sorted from spleen or lymph node cells, sampled before intestinal transplant. Receptors originate from a human donor who received an intestinal transplant. CDR3s include the opening cysteine and the closing phenylalanine or tryptophan. Fields, in order: clone size, V gene, D gene, J gene, CDR3 length, CDR3 protein, CDR3 DNA. The D gene is left open where the match is weak. Clone size is stated in some rows and not others, as once, few, many or a class when expanded.

clone_size: NA; v_call: TRBV6-5; d_call: NA; j_call: TRBJ2-7; cdr3_length: 13; cdr3_aa: CASSRNFEDEQYF; cdr3_nt: TGTGCCAGCAGCCGAAACTTTGAAGACGAGCAGTACTTC
clone_size: NA; v_call: TRBV5-1; d_call: TRBD1; j_call: TRBJ1-1; cdr3_length: 14; cdr3_aa: CASSRQGMNTEAFF; cdr3_nt: TGCGCCAGCAGTAGACAGGGGATGAACACTGAAGCTTTCTTT
clone_size: NA; v_call: TRBV5-5; d_call: NA; j_call: TRBJ1-1; cdr3_length: 13; cdr3_aa: CASSFSGLTEAFF; cdr3_nt: TGTGCCAGCAGCTTTAGTGGGCTTACTGAAGCTTTCTTT
clone_size: NA; v_call: TRBV18; d_call: NA; j_call: TRBJ2-2; cdr3_length: 12; cdr3_aa: CASSPNTGELFF; cdr3_nt: TGTGCCAGCTCGCCGAACACCGGGGAGCTGTTTTTT
clone_size: NA; v_call: TRBV7-9; d_call: NA; j_call: TRBJ1-4; cdr3_length: 13; cdr3_aa: CASTEGTNEKLFF; cdr3_nt: TGTGCCAGCACAGAGGGGACTAATGAAAAACTGTTTTTT
clone_size: NA; v_call: TRBV18; d_call: NA; j_call: TRBJ2-4; cdr3_length: 15; cdr3_aa: CASSPSSLAKNIQYF; cdr3_nt: TGTGCCAGCTCACCCTCCTCCTTAGCCAAAAACATTCAGTACTTC
clone_size: NA; v_call: TRBV5-1; d_call: NA; j_call: TRBJ1-1; cdr3_length: 13; cdr3_aa: CASRSQPNTEAFF; cdr3_nt: TGCGCCAGCAGATCTCAGCCGAACACTGAAGCTTTCTTT
clone_size: NA; v_call: TRBV9; d_call: NA; j_call: TRBJ1-1; cdr3_length: 14; cdr3_aa: CASSLHGMDTEAFF; cdr3_nt: TGTGCCAGCAGCCTACACGGGATGGACACTGAAGCTTTCTTT
clone_size: once; v_call: TRBV5-1; d_call: NA; j_call: TRBJ1-1; cdr3_length: 13; cdr3_aa: CASSSRGGTEAFF; cdr3_nt: TGCGCCAGCAGCTCCAGGGGTGGCACTGAAGCTTTCTTT
clone_size: NA; v_call: TRBV19; d_call: NA; j_call: TRBJ2-1; cdr3_length: 14; cdr3_aa: CATANRGGDNEQFF; cdr3_nt: TGTGCCACCGCGAACAGGGGAGGGGACAATGAGCAGTTCTTC
clone_size: NA; v_call: TRBV6-1; d_call: NA; j_call: TRBJ2-7; cdr3_length: 14; cdr3_aa: CASSEDLFSYEQYF; cdr3_nt: TGTGCCAGCAGTGAAGACCTTTTCTCCTACGAGCAGTACTTC
clone_size: NA; v_call: TRBV15; d_call: NA; j_call: TRBJ2-1; cdr3_length: 15; cdr3_aa: CATSRARIINNEQFF; cdr3_nt: TGTGCCACCAGCAGAGCTCGTATAATAAACAATGAGCAGTTCTTC
clone_size: NA; v_call: TRBV4-2; d_call: TRBD1; j_call: TRBJ1-4; cdr3_length: 16; cdr3_aa: CASSQDGGGEGEKLFF; cdr3_nt: TGTGCCAGCAGCCAAGACGGAGGGGGCGAAGGTGAAAAACTGTTTTTT
clone_size: NA; v_call: TRBV5-1; d_call: NA; j_call: TRBJ1-3; cdr3_length: 17; cdr3_aa: CASSPGQPLSSGNTIYF; cdr3_nt: TGCGCCAGCAGCCCCGGACAGCCGCTAAGCTCTGGAAACACCATATATTTT
clone_size: NA; v_call: TRBV25-1; d_call: NA; j_call: TRBJ2-5; cdr3_length: 14; cdr3_aa: CASSARQGGETQYF; cdr3_nt: TGTGCCAGCAGTGCTCGACAGGGAGGGGAGACCCAGTACTTC
clone_size: NA; v_call: TRBV5-1; d_call: NA; j_call: TRBJ2-3; cdr3_length: 15; cdr3_aa: CASSLGGSNKNTQYF; cdr3_nt: TGCGCCAGCAGCTTGGGGGGTAGTAATAAAAATACGCAGTATTTT
clone_size: NA; v_call: TRBV6-5; d_call: TRBD2; j_call: TRBJ2-1; cdr3_length: 16; cdr3_aa: CASSYSSTSGIYEQFF; cdr3_nt: TGTGCCAGCAGTTACTCGTCCACTAGCGGGATCTATGAGCAGTTCTTC
clone_size: NA; v_call: TRBV18; d_call: TRBD1; j_call: TRBJ2-7; cdr3_length: 12; cdr3_aa: CASSPDRDEQYF; cdr3_nt: TGTGCCAGCTCACCAGACAGGGACGAGCAGTACTTC
clone_size: NA; v_call: TRBV28; d_call: TRBD1; j_call: TRBJ1-5; cdr3_length: 13; cdr3_aa: CAILGQGGQPQHF; cdr3_nt: TGTGCCATCCTTGGACAGGGAGGTCAGCCCCAGCATTTT
clone_size: NA; v_call: TRBV4-2; d_call: NA; j_call: TRBJ1-1; cdr3_length: 16; cdr3_aa: CASSKIGDGGNTEAFF; cdr3_nt: TGTGCCAGCAGTAAGATAGGGGATGGGGGAAACACTGAAGCTTTCTTT
clone_size: NA; v_call: TRBV6-5; d_call: NA; j_call: TRBJ1-1; cdr3_length: 16; cdr3_aa: CASSLELRQSNTEAFF; cdr3_nt: TGTGCCAGCAGTTTAGAACTGAGACAGAGCAACACTGAAGCTTTCTTT
clone_size: NA; v_call: TRBV28; d_call: TRBD1; j_call: TRBJ1-6; cdr3_length: 16; cdr3_aa: CASRTPGTGLWSPLHF; cdr3_nt: TGTGCCAGCAGGACCCCCGGGACAGGCCTTTGGTCACCCCTCCACTTT
clone_size: few; v_call: TRBV6-1; d_call: NA; j_call: TRBJ2-7; cdr3_length: 12; cdr3_aa: CASSFTTYEQYF; cdr3_nt: TGTGCCAGCTCTTTCACCACCTACGAGCAGTACTTC
clone_size: NA; v_call: TRBV7-6; d_call: TRBD2; j_call: TRBJ2-1; cdr3_length: 17; cdr3_aa: CASSLVGGLAGHNEQFF; cdr3_nt: TGTGCCAGCAGCTTAGTAGGCGGACTAGCGGGCCACAATGAGCAGTTCTTC
clone_size: NA; v_call: TRBV2; d_call: NA; j_call: TRBJ1-1; cdr3_length: 13; cdr3_aa: CASSEVAPNEAFF; cdr3_nt: TGTGCCAGCAGTGAAGTAGCCCCCAATGAAGCTTTCTTT
clone_size: NA; v_call: TRBV7-3; d_call: NA; j_call: TRBJ2-5; cdr3_length: 15; cdr3_aa: CASSPSRAYQETQYF; cdr3_nt: TGTGCCAGCAGCCCCTCGCGAGCGTACCAAGAGACCCAGTACTTC
clone_size: NA; v_call: TRBV27; d_call: NA; j_call: TRBJ1-4; cdr3_length: 14; cdr3_aa: CASRSDRVAEKLFF; cdr3_nt: TGTGCCAGCAGATCCGATCGGGTCGCTGAAAAACTGTTTTTT
clone_size: NA; v_call: TRBV7-9; d_call: TRBD1; j_call: TRBJ1-2; cdr3_length: 15; cdr3_aa: CASSLIGGAGYGYTF; cdr3_nt: TGTGCCAGCAGCTTAATAGGGGGCGCTGGCTATGGCTACACCTTC
clone_size: NA; v_call: TRBV14; d_call: NA; j_call: TRBJ2-1; cdr3_length: 15; cdr3_aa: CASSLGSVRYNEQFF; cdr3_nt: TGTGCCAGCAGCCTCGGTAGCGTCCGGTACAATGAGCAGTTCTTC
clone_size: NA; v_call: TRBV5-1; d_call: NA; j_call: TRBJ2-5; cdr3_length: 14; cdr3_aa: CASSLGQPQETQYF; cdr3_nt: TGCGCCAGCAGCTTGGGCCAGCCTCAAGAGACCCAGTACTTC
clone_size: NA; v_call: TRBV6-6; d_call: TRBD1; j_call: TRBJ2-7; cdr3_length: 14; cdr3_aa: CASGTGQGFHEQYF; cdr3_nt: TGTGCCAGCGGGACGGGACAGGGGTTCCACGAGCAGTACTTC
clone_size: few; v_call: TRBV6-7; d_call: NA; j_call: TRBJ1-4; cdr3_length: 10; cdr3_aa: CAGGDEKLFF; cdr3_nt: TGTGCCGGAGGGGATGAAAAACTGTTTTTT
clone_size: NA; v_call: TRBV7-6; d_call: TRBD1; j_call: TRBJ2-7; cdr3_length: 16; cdr3_aa: CASSLGGTQGQNEQYF; cdr3_nt: TGTGCCAGCAGCTTAGGCGGTACACAGGGGCAGAACGAGCAGTACTTC
clone_size: NA; v_call: TRBV6-1; d_call: TRBD1; j_call: TRBJ1-5; cdr3_length: 14; cdr3_aa: CASSGQGRNQPQHF; cdr3_nt: TGTGCCAGCAGTGGACAGGGGAGGAATCAGCCCCAGCATTTT
clone_size: NA; v_call: TRBV7-9; d_call: TRBD2; j_call: TRBJ2-1; cdr3_length: 18; cdr3_aa: CASSLARLAGEGYNEQFF; cdr3_nt: TGTGCCAGCAGCTTAGCGAGACTAGCGGGAGAGGGATACAATGAGCAGTTCTTC
clone_size: NA; v_call: TRBV19; d_call: TRBD1; j_call: TRBJ1-5; cdr3_length: 13; cdr3_aa: CAIGQGFNQPQHF; cdr3_nt: TGTGCCATAGGACAGGGGTTCAATCAGCCCCAGCATTTT
clone_size: few; v_call: TRBV6-5; d_call: NA; j_call: TRBJ1-2; cdr3_length: 15; cdr3_aa: CASSYSVAGSYGYTF; cdr3_nt: TGTGCCAGCAGTTACTCGGTGGCAGGGTCCTATGGCTACACCTTC
clone_size: NA; v_call: TRBV29-1; d_call: TRBD1; j_call: TRBJ1-2; cdr3_length: 13; cdr3_aa: CSVPGQGAYGYTF; cdr3_nt: TGCAGCGTCCCTGGACAGGGAGCCTATGGCTACACCTTC
clone_size: NA; v_call: TRBV19; d_call: TRBD2; j_call: TRBJ2-4; cdr3_length: 19; cdr3_aa: CASIPRREGPPIAKNIQYF; cdr3_nt: TGTGCCAGTATCCCAAGGCGGGAGGGTCCACCTATAGCCAAAAACATTCAGTACTTC
clone_size: NA; v_call: TRBV19; d_call: TRBD1; j_call: TRBJ1-5; cdr3_length: 16; cdr3_aa: CASRQNPGTGFQPQHF; cdr3_nt: TGTGCCAGTAGACAAAATCCCGGGACAGGATTTCAGCCCCAGCATTTT
clone_size: NA; v_call: TRBV23-1; d_call: TRBD2; j_call: TRBJ2-5; cdr3_length: 14; cdr3_aa: CASSQSGSDETQYF; cdr3_nt: TGCGCCAGCAGTCAAAGCGGGAGCGATGAGACCCAGTACTTC
clone_size: NA; v_call: TRBV12-5; d_call: TRBD1; j_call: TRBJ2-2; cdr3_length: 15; cdr3_aa: CASGPEGQPFRELFF; cdr3_nt: TGTGCTAGTGGTCCCGAGGGACAGCCCTTCCGGGAGCTGTTTTTT
clone_size: NA; v_call: TRBV10-1; d_call: TRBD2; j_call: TRBJ2-2; cdr3_length: 17; cdr3_aa: CASSESTLAGNPGELFF; cdr3_nt: TGCGCCAGCAGTGAGTCGACCCTAGCGGGGAACCCCGGGGAGCTGTTTTTT
clone_size: NA; v_call: TRBV6-5; d_call: NA; j_call: TRBJ2-7; cdr3_length: 14; cdr3_aa: CASSERAGPHEQYF; cdr3_nt: TGTGCCAGCAGTGAAAGGGCGGGGCCCCACGAGCAGTACTTC
clone_size: NA; v_call: TRBV2; d_call: NA; j_call: TRBJ1-5; cdr3_length: 15; cdr3_aa: CATRSQGIGNQPQHF; cdr3_nt: TGTGCCACCCGATCACAGGGAATAGGCAATCAGCCCCAGCATTTT
clone_size: NA; v_call: TRBV6-5; d_call: TRBD1; j_call: TRBJ2-2; cdr3_length: 13; cdr3_aa: CALRDRGVGELFF; cdr3_nt: TGTGCCCTACGGGACAGGGGAGTCGGGGAGCTGTTTTTT
clone_size: once; v_call: TRBV7-9; d_call: NA; j_call: TRBJ2-3; cdr3_length: 15; cdr3_aa: CASSPRTGGTDTQYF; cdr3_nt: TGTGCCAGCAGCCCCCGGACTGGCGGCACAGATACGCAGTATTTT
clone_size: NA; v_call: TRBV19; d_call: TRBD2; j_call: TRBJ2-2; cdr3_length: 16; cdr3_aa: CASSMLAGYSTGELFF; cdr3_nt: TGTGCCAGTAGTATGCTAGCGGGGTATTCCACCGGGGAGCTGTTTTTT